This entry describes one T cell receptor beta chain. What it recognizes is unknown. The sample belongs to a study of Ad26.COV2.S vaccination and SARS-CoV-2 variants. Study information: The study gave Ad26.COV2.S intramuscularly, once or twice 56 days apart. Overall study results and limits: Analytic work on TCR breadth and depth might have understated the full extent of total T cell responses. It was found that vaccine and placebo recipients had similar non-spike TCR breadth.

The CDR3 contains 19 residues. Per germline, CDR1 SEHNR and CDR2 FQNEAQ (reference sequence). V was clipped by 3 bases and J by 3 bases; unmatched bases: 9. Indicated treatment: over 15 received Ad26.COV2.S at low or high dose, single or two shots; 5 received placebo; per-sample allocation not given. The study sampled participants on day 63 after the first vaccine or placebo injection. Vaccination employed an Ad26 vector expressing the Wuhan-strain SARS-CoV-2 spike. Using immunoSEQ multiplex PCR, the repertoire was profiled, and TCRdb retains in-frame clones only, with some absent. The sample lists 350,000 to 450,000 clones; 92% were seen once.

The J gene is TRBJ2-2, the V gene TRBV7-9; TRBD2 agrees at 14 bases. This TCR came from a person between 18 and 65 years old who received the Ad26.COV2.S COVID-19 vaccine or a placebo. The sequencing used peripheral blood, collected in a trial of Ad26.COV2.S vaccine versus placebo. The CDR3 bases are TGTGCCAGCAGCTTCTCCGGACTAGCGGGGGGTATTTACACCGGGGAGCTGTTTTTT. Protein: CASSFSGLAGGIYTGELFF.